This TCR beta chain was retrieved from a study of T cell repertoires in cytomegalovirus infection. Across the study: The authors used CMV epitopes that were HLA-C-restricted (recently identified) and HLA-B-restricted (well studied). Public TCR beta signatures indicated both CMV infection and matching HLA type. Overall study results and limits: Within the response measured ex vivo, HLA-C-restricted CMV-specific TCR beta clonotypes were dominant.

The V end lost 0 bases, the J end lost 3 bases, and 9 bases lay between the germline ends. Germline V gene sequence: CDR1 SGHNT, CDR2 YYREEE (reference sequence). This CDR3 spans 15 amino acids. This clonotype was detected only a few times. Its matching antigen is unknown. TCRdb passed the reads through MiXCR, listing each CDR3 protein once. The sample carries about 890,000 distinct CDR3 sequences, about a third recorded once. This receptor was obtained from a human donor in good health (CMV status not recorded). Some clones in this sample may be carry-over from other donors' samples. This specimen was cultured CD8+ T cells from PBMCs, taken from culture after CMV antigen stimulation. The chain recombines TRBV5-4 with TRBJ2-2; the D is unclear. The CDR3 nucleotides are TGTGCCAGCAGCTTGGTGGACGCCGACACCGGGGAGCTGTTTTTT. Amino acids: CASSLVDADTGELFF. Looking up the rest from reference TRBV5-4 and TRBJ2-2 gives the full variable domain: ETGVTQSPTHLIKTRGQQVTLRCSSQSGHNTVSWYQQALGQGPQFIFQYYREEENGRGNFPPRFSGLQFPNYSSELNVNALELDDSALYLCASSLVDADTGELFFGEGSRLTVL.